This T cell receptor beta chain comes out of a study of cytomegalovirus exposure and HLA in healthy donors. Primers for the PCR totalled 60 Vbeta and 13 Jbeta. This table comes from immunoSEQ multiplex PCR, and its TCRdb copy is limited to in-frame clones, with some not included. Recorded here are 85,000 to 110,000 clones; the top ten clones represent about 3%. Germline loops: CDR1 LGHNA, CDR2 YSLEER. V lost 4 bases to trimming and J lost 2 bases, with 14 bases between them. The CDR3 runs to 16 residues. The sequence was collected from a man aged 40-50 years in good health and CMV-seronegative. The sequencing input was PBMCs. The chain joins TRBV4-3 to TRBJ2-2, with D perhaps matching TRBD2 (6 bases). The CDR3 is CASSPVGLTNTGELFF. The CDR3, as DNA: TGCGCCAGCAGCCCCGTGGGACTCACTAACACCGGGGAGCTGTTTTTT.